These 27 T cell receptor beta chains were sequenced from one sample in a study of blood T cell repertoires in COVID-19. The data were produced by immunoSEQ multiplex PCR, yet TCRdb's version contains in-frame clones alone and is incomplete. The table records about 390,000 clones, around 87% of them present only once. Sequenced: peripheral blood. The receptors here all came from a woman aged 60 to 75 with COVID-19, enrolled during active disease.

This chain uses TRBV7-9 with TRBJ2-3; 7 bases fit TRBD2. Germline V gene sequence: CDR1 SEHNR, CDR2 FQNEAQ (reference sequence). The V segment lost 8 bases and the J segment 1 base; nucleotides outside the gene matches: 6. This CDR3 comprises 14 residues. The CDR3 coding sequence is TGTGCCAGCGGGAGGGGAGGGGGCACAGATACGCAGTATTTT. Protein product: CASGRGGGTDTQYF.

This chain joins TRBV12-5 and TRBJ1-1, with 10 bases matching TRBD1. This CDR3 is built from 15 residues. CDR1 and CDR2 from the germline V gene are LGHNT and FRNRAP. V lost 5 bases to trimming and J lost 2 bases; unmatched junction nucleotides: 5. The CDR3 region is CASGPRTGGNTEAFF. The CDR3 DNA reads as TGTGCTAGTGGTCCTCGGACAGGGGGTAACACTGAAGCTTTCTTT.

The chain has TRBV9 and TRBJ1-6; TRBD1 agrees at 7 bases. The CDR3 is 13 residues long. The V gene's germline CDR1 is SGDLS and CDR2 YYNGEE. After removal of 3 bases from V and 8 bases from J, the junction contained 2 bases not matched to a gene. CDR3 amino acids: CASSAGQYSPLHF. CDR3 sequence (DNA): TGTGCCAGCAGCGCGGGACAGTATTCACCCCTCCACTTT.

This chain joins TRBV16 and TRBJ1-2; D is unresolved. Germline V gene sequence: CDR1 KGHSY, CDR2 FQNENV. The CDR3 has 15 residues. Trimming removed 4 bases at V and 8 bases at J, with 20 bases between. The CDR3 loop reads CASSLGSLNYGGYTF. Here the CDR3 DNA reads TGTGCCAGCAGCCTTGGCTCGCTAAACTATGGAGGCTACACCTTC.

This clone was recorded once. The chain combines TRBV6-5 with TRBJ2-3; TRBD1 is a possible D gene (5 bases). The germline CDR1 and CDR2 sequences are MNHEY and SVGAGI. The CDR3 consists of 11 residues. V was clipped by 8 bases and J by 5 bases, with 8 bases between them. The CDR3 DNA is TGTGCCAGCCTTAGGGGAGATACGCAGTATTTT. It specifies CASLRGDTQYF.

The V gene is TRBV2, the J gene TRBJ2-1; 8 nucleotides line up with TRBD2. The CDR3 runs to 15 residues. Germline CDR1 reads SNHLY; CDR2 reads FYNNEI. V gave up 6 bases and J gave up 8 bases; unmatched junction bases: 12. In DNA form, the CDR3 reads TGTGCCAGCAGCCAACGGGGGACTAGGGGATATGAGCAGTTCTTC. Residues: CASSQRGTRGYEQFF. The complete variable domain, with remaining parts taken from reference TRBV2 and TRBJ2-1, reads EPEVTQTPSHQVTQMGQEVILRCVPISNHLYFYWYRQILGQKVEFLVSFYNNEISEKSEIFDDQFSVERPDGSNFTLKIRSTKLEDSAMYFCASSQRGTRGYEQFFGPGTRLTVL.

The rearrangement links TRBV27 to TRBJ2-2; the D is unclear. V shed 4 bases and J shed 6 bases, with 15 bases lying between them. Per germline, CDR1 MNHEY and CDR2 SMNVEV (reference sequence). The CDR3 spans 15 residues. The CDR3 sequence is CASSSRGWMSGELFF. CDR3 in DNA: TGTGCCAGCAGTTCTCGCGGATGGATGTCCGGGGAGCTGTTTTTT.

V usage is TRBV28 and J usage is TRBJ2-7; 7 positions match TRBD1. CDR1 is MDHEN and CDR2 is SYDVKM in the germline V gene. The trim removed 6 bases at V and 8 bases at J, leaving 13 bases unmatched. This CDR3 contains 14 residues. The CDR3 sequence: CASSYPRDRPKQYF. The CDR3 DNA reads as TGTGCCAGCAGCTACCCCCGGGACAGACCTAAGCAGTACTTC.

The chain combines TRBV9 with TRBJ1-6, with 8 bases matching TRBD1. The CDR3 loop spans 16 amino acids. The V gene's germline CDR1 is SGDLS and CDR2 YYNGEE. J was trimmed by 0 bases and V by 3 bases; bases with no gene match: 2. CDR3 sequence reads: CASSDQGASYNSPLHF. CDR3 bases: TGTGCCAGCAGCGACCAGGGGGCCTCCTATAATTCACCCCTCCACTTT.

A few counts support this clone. The J gene is TRBJ2-2, the V gene TRBV19; 10 bases fit TRBD2. Trimming took 3 bases from V and 4 from J; bases not matched to a gene: 8. This CDR3 is built from 17 residues. Germline assignment: CDR1 LNHDA and CDR2 SQIVND (reference sequence). CDR3 sequence reads: CASSMARAGGPTGELFF. The DNA of the CDR3 is TGTGCCAGTAGTATGGCTCGAGCGGGGGGGCCCACCGGGGAGCTGTTTTTT.

The genes are TRBV5-5 and TRBJ2-5; 9 bases match TRBD1. Germline V gene lookup returns CDR1 SGHKS and CDR2 YYEKEE (reference sequence). The CDR3 contains 15 residues. Trimming at V came to 4 bases and at J to 5 bases, leaving 9 bases not matched to a gene. CDR3 in DNA: TGTGCCAGCAGCCACGGGACAGGGCGAGCGGAGACCCAGTACTTC. Encoded protein: CASSHGTGRAETQYF.

The V gene is TRBV14, the J gene TRBJ1-1; TRBD1 agrees at 10 bases. With 4 bases clipped from V and 5 bases from J, the junction kept 10 bases outside the gene matches. CDR1 SGHDN and CDR2 FVKESK come from the germline V gene. The CDR3 covers 16 residues. This CDR3 reads CASSLDRGRAITEAFF. DNA of the CDR3: TGTGCCAGCAGCCTAGACAGGGGGCGCGCAATAACTGAAGCTTTCTTT.

The chain uses TRBV3-1 (or the pseudogene TRBV3-2) and TRBJ2-7, with TRBD1 matching 7 bases. The germline V gene has CDR1 LGHDT and CDR2 YNNKEL (reference sequence). After removal of 3 bases from V and 2 bases from J, the junction contained 4 bases not matched to a gene. This CDR3 region has 14 residues. This CDR3 is CASSHGTAPYEQYF. The CDR3 DNA reads as TGTGCCAGCAGCCACGGGACAGCGCCCTACGAGCAGTACTTC.

J is TRBJ1-1 and V is TRBV6-5; D is possibly TRBD1 (5 bases). V dropped 7 bases and J dropped 6 bases, with 15 bases sitting between them. The germline V gene has CDR1 MNHEY and CDR2 SVGAGI. This CDR3 has 13 residues. The CDR3 is CASNRIGGAEAFF. The DNA for the CDR3 is TGTGCCAGCAACAGGATCGGGGGGGCTGAAGCTTTCTTT.

The V call is TRBV5-7, the J call TRBJ2-7, with 9 bases identical to TRBD1. TRBV5-7 is identified as an open reading frame with a role that is uncertain. The V gene end was trimmed by 3 bases and the J gene end by 2 bases; junction bases not matched to a gene: 9. The CDR3 has 16 residues. CDR3 loop: CASSSRGTGSTYEQYF. The DNA of the CDR3 is TGTGCCAGCAGCTCGAGGGGGACAGGGAGCACCTACGAGCAGTACTTC.

In DNA, the CDR3 is TGTGCCAGCAGTATAGAGGCTCGGTACTATGGCTACACCTTC. Its protein product is CASSIEARYYGYTF. V and J are TRBV2 and TRBJ1-2, with D uncertain. CDR1 and CDR2 (germline): SNHLY, FYNNEI. V shed 5 bases and J shed 3 bases, with 13 bases lying between them. CDR3 size: 14 residues.

The J gene is TRBJ1-1, the V gene TRBV21-1; the table's TRBD1 call for D was not verified on the DNA. TRBV21-1 is a documented pseudogene. There are 12 residues in the CDR3. In DNA form, the CDR3 reads TGTGCCAGCATTACCCGGGACAGTGAAGCTTTCTTT. Its protein product is CASITRDSEAFF.

The V gene is TRBV5-4, the J gene TRBJ1-1; the match to TRBD1 covers 9 bases. The CDR3 is 14 amino acids. Trimming at V came to 4 bases and at J to 1 base, leaving 2 bases not matched to a gene. From germline, CDR1 is SGHNT and CDR2 YYREEE (reference sequence). CDR3 DNA sequence: TGTGCCAGCAGCCGGGACAGGGCGAACACTGAAGCTTTCTTT. Encoded protein: CASSRDRANTEAFF.

V gene TRBV3-1 (or the pseudogene TRBV3-2) combines with J gene TRBJ2-1; unclear D gene. This CDR3 is built from 15 residues. V was clipped by 4 bases and J by 5 bases, with 15 bases between them. Germline V CDR1 and CDR2: LGHDT, YNNKEL (reference sequence). For the CDR3, the DNA is TGTGCCAGCAGCCCGAAGCGAGCTTTCGACAATGAGCAGTTCTTC. This sequence encodes CASSPKRAFDNEQFF.

The chain is built from TRBV5-1 and TRBJ2-2; D might be TRBD1 (6 bases). CDR1 is SGHRS and CDR2 is YFSETQ in the germline V gene. There are 16 residues in the CDR3. Trimming removed 4 bases at V and 2 bases at J, with 15 bases between. The CDR3 reads CASSIPRDNNTGELFF. The CDR3 DNA reads TGCGCCAGCAGCATCCCCCGGGACAACAACACCGGGGAGCTGTTTTTT.

This clone was counted only a few times. V gene TRBV9 combines with J gene TRBJ2-3; TRBD1 matches 7 bases. The junction had 5 bases not matched to a gene; V was cut back by 0 bases and J by 4 bases. Germline CDR1 reads SGDLS; CDR2 reads YYNGEE. CDR3 size: 15 residues. This CDR3 reads CASSVVTGVADTQYF. Here the CDR3 DNA reads TGTGCCAGCAGCGTAGTAACAGGGGTGGCAGATACGCAGTATTTT.

The gene calls are TRBV5-8 and TRBJ1-1; D is possibly TRBD1 (5 bases). Germline values: CDR1 SGHTS, CDR2 YDEGEE. V lost 6 bases to trimming and J lost 4 bases, with 16 bases between them. CDR3 length: 14 amino acids. The CDR3 here is CASTHIRGSTEAFF. The CDR3 nucleotides are TGTGCCAGCACTCATATCCGGGGGAGCACTGAAGCTTTCTTT.

The chain employs TRBV28 and TRBJ1-2; 10 positions match TRBD1. This CDR3 has 17 amino acids. The V gene's germline CDR1 is MDHEN and CDR2 SYDVKM. J was trimmed by 3 bases and V by 6 bases; bases with no gene match: 13. The CDR3 here is CASRPLGRDRGDYGYTF. The CDR3 nucleotides are TGTGCCAGCAGGCCACTGGGGAGGGACAGGGGTGACTATGGCTACACCTTC.

This rearrangement joins TRBV9 to TRBJ2-3, with D possibly matching TRBD1 (5 bases). Germline V gives CDR1 SGDLS, CDR2 YYNGEE. The V end lost 4 bases, the J end lost 0 bases, and 15 bases lay between the germline ends. The CDR3 is 16 amino acids. CDR3 DNA sequence: TGTGCCAGCAGCTCCCAGAGACAGCTCAGCACAGATACGCAGTATTTT. Amino acids: CASSSQRQLSTDTQYF.

The gene calls are TRBV28 and TRBJ1-5, with 9 bases matching TRBD1. Germline V lookup: CDR1 MDHEN, CDR2 SYDVKM. The CDR3 has 12 residues. J was trimmed by 6 bases and V by 8 bases; bases with no gene match: 2. CDR3 sequence reads: CASRQGGQPQHF. The CDR3 bases are TGTGCCAGCCGACAGGGGGGTCAGCCCCAGCATTTT.

This clone was seen a single time. This chain uses TRBV7-9 with TRBJ2-5; 11 bases line up with TRBD2. This CDR3 is 14 amino acids long. The junction had 4 bases not matched to a gene; V was cut back by 5 bases and J by 5 bases. Germline values: CDR1 SEHNR, CDR2 FQNEAQ (reference sequence). The CDR3 DNA is TGTGCCAGCAGCCTTACTAGCGGGGGCGAGACCCAGTACTTC. Residues: CASSLTSGGETQYF.

Of note for this clone: Different DNA sequences within this sample yield the same CDR3. The chain joins TRBV5-5 to TRBJ1-1; no reliable D call. This CDR3 spans 14 amino acids. CDR1 SGHKS and CDR2 YYEKEE come from the germline V gene (reference sequence). Trimming cost V 0 bases and J 0 bases, with 6 bases left between them. In nucleotides, the CDR3 is TGTGCCAGCAGCTTGGAACTGCTGAACACTGAAGCTTTCTTT. Translating it yields CASSLELLNTEAFF.